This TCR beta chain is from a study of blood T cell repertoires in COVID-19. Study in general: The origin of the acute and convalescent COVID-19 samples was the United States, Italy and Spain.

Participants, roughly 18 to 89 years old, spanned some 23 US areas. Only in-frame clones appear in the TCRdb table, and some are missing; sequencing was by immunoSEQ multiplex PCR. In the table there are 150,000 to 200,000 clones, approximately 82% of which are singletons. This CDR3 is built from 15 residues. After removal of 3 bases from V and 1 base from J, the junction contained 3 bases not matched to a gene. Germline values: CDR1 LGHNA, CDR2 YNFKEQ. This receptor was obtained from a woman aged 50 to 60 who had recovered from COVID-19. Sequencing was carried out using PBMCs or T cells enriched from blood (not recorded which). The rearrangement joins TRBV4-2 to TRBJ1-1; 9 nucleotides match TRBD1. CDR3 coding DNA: TGTGCCAGCAGCCAGGCGGGACAGGGGAACACTGAAGCTTTCTTT. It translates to CASSQAGQGNTEAFF.